A single sample gave rise to the 2 T cell receptor beta chains below, sequenced in a study of early T cells in non-severe SARS-CoV-2 infection. A single record per CDR3 protein comes from TCRdb applying MiXCR to the 5' RACE reads. The table records roughly 70,000 distinct CDR3 sequences, 18% of them present only once. Sequencing used whole blood, obtained at baseline. The receptors were sampled from an adult who was a healthcare worker with PCR-confirmed SARS-CoV-2 infection or an uninfected control (not recorded which).

This clonotype was counted only a few times. The chain recombines TRBV28 with TRBJ2-3, with D possibly matching TRBD1 (6 bases). The V gene's germline CDR1 is MDHEN and CDR2 SYDVKM. This CDR3 contains 14 residues. V dropped 3 bases and J dropped 4 bases, with 11 bases sitting between them. The CDR3 sequence: CASSLTRGADTQYF. In nucleotides, the CDR3 is TGTGCCAGCAGTTTGACCAGGGGAGCAGATACGCAGTATTTT.

This clonotype was found a few times. The chain joins TRBV27 to TRBJ1-1, with 8 bases lining up with TRBD1. CDR3 size: 15 residues. Germline CDR1 reads MNHEY; CDR2 reads SMNVEV (reference sequence). Germline trimming cut 6 bases from V and 1 base from J; bases unmatched to any gene: 7. As DNA, the CDR3 is TGTGCCAGCAGGCCCTGGACAGGGAAGAACACTGAAGCTTTCTTT. This codes for CASRPWTGKNTEAFF.